Listed here is a single TCR beta chain. The CDR3 extends over 16 amino acids. Germline V lookup: CDR1 SGHDT, CDR2 YYEEEE. V lost 4 bases, J lost 3 bases, and 7 bases stayed unmatched. This sample is drawn from a study of shared T cell receptors in the human thymus. Method: immunoSEQ multiplex PCR; TCRdb's copy keeps in-frame clones and lacks some. Of roughly 560,000 clones in the sample, roughly 74% were seen once. This sample also appeared in a second study, on human thymus T cells.

The source is a boy under three years old with a congenital heart defect. The source material was thymocytes. J is TRBJ2-7 and V is TRBV5-6; TRBD2 matches at 13 bases. This CDR3 is CASSQLAGGPIYEQYF. For the CDR3, the DNA is TGTGCCAGCAGCCAACTAGCGGGAGGGCCAATCTACGAGCAGTACTTC.